These 10 T cell receptor beta chains share one sample of origin, sequenced in a study of glioma-infiltrating T cells after dendritic cell vaccination. Clones were read by immunoSEQ multiplex PCR, and TCRdb kept only the in-frame ones, dropping some. The repertoire consists of approximately 82,000 clones, with 70% to 90% occurring once and the leading ten covering 3% to 3.5%. Sequences were derived from blood, sampled before dendritic cell vaccination. The receptors were sampled from a human donor with glioblastoma.

The chain uses TRBV6-6 and TRBJ1-2; weak D call: TRBD1 (5 bases). This CDR3 has 13 residues. V was clipped by 2 bases and J by 4 bases, with 8 bases between them. Germline V gene lookup returns CDR1 MNHNY and CDR2 SVGAGI (reference sequence). Here the CDR3 reads CASSYTGGYGYTF. DNA of the CDR3: TGTGCCAGCAGTTACACGGGGGGCTATGGCTACACCTTC.

The chain is built from TRBV7-3 and TRBJ2-7, with TRBD1 identical over 9 bases. The CDR3 extends over 15 amino acids. Germline V gene sequence: CDR1 SGHTA, CDR2 FQGTGA. The V gene end was trimmed by 5 bases and the J gene end by 1 base; junction bases not matched to a gene: 6. The CDR3 region is CASSQHGQGSYEQYF. DNA for the CDR3: TGTGCCAGCAGCCAACACGGACAGGGGTCCTACGAGCAGTACTTC.

V and J are TRBV12-5 and TRBJ2-5; 8 positions agree with TRBD1. The V and J ends lost 0 bases and 1 base, in that order; junction bases with no gene match: 10. Germline V gives CDR1 LGHNT, CDR2 FRNRAP. This CDR3 is 18 amino acids long. CDR3 sequence: CASGLVLPGQALQETQYF. DNA of the CDR3: TGTGCTAGTGGTTTGGTACTCCCGGGACAGGCTCTCCAAGAGACCCAGTACTTC.

This clone came up a few times. The chain has TRBV6-9 and TRBJ2-7; D may be TRBD2 (5 bases). The ends were cut back, 5 bases at V and 0 bases at J, with 14 bases in the middle. Germline V lookup: CDR1 MNHGY, CDR2 SVAAGI. The CDR3 extends over 15 amino acids. The CDR3 DNA follows: TGTGCCAGCAGTGAGCGGACGGATAGCTCCTACGAGCAGTACTTC. It codes for CASSERTDSSYEQYF.

This sequence joins TRBV19 and TRBJ2-7; D possibly corresponds to TRBD1 (5 bases). This CDR3 has 17 amino acids. Germline CDR1 and CDR2: LNHDA and SQIVND (reference sequence). V was cut by 3 bases and J by 0 bases, with 18 bases left in between. This chain's CDR3 is CASSMLQGQGASYEQYF. The CDR3, as DNA: TGTGCCAGTAGTATGTTGCAGGGCCAAGGGGCCTCCTACGAGCAGTACTTC.

The DNA of the CDR3 is TGCGCCAGCAGCGCGACTAGGGGTTCCACTGAAGCTTTCTTT. Protein sequence: CASSATRGSTEAFF. This sequence joins TRBV5-1 and TRBJ1-1; D may be TRBD1 (5 bases). Germline V lookup: CDR1 SGHRS, CDR2 YFSETQ. V gave up 4 bases and J gave up 4 bases, with 14 bases separating them. This CDR3 comprises 14 residues.

This rearrangement joins TRBV27 to TRBJ2-7; 8 bases map to TRBD1. The CDR3 totals 15 residues. J lost 3 bases, V lost 1 base, and 5 bases had no gene match. CDR1 is MNHEY and CDR2 is SMNVEV in the germline V gene (reference sequence). The CDR3 loop reads CASSLWAGGVYEQYF. DNA of the CDR3: TGTGCCAGCAGTTTATGGGCAGGGGGCGTCTACGAGCAGTACTTC.

The V gene is TRBV30, the J gene TRBJ2-3; perhaps TRBD2 as D (6 bases). Germline V gene sequence: CDR1 GTSNPN, CDR2 SVGIG (reference sequence). The CDR3 runs 13 residues. The ends were cut back, 1 base at V and 4 bases at J, with 9 bases in the middle. CDR3 region: CAWSGTTPDTQYF. The CDR3 DNA reads as TGTGCCTGGAGTGGGACTACCCCAGATACGCAGTATTTT.

J is TRBJ2-3 and V is TRBV6-4; 7 bases map to TRBD2. The V gene's germline CDR1 is MRHNA and CDR2 SNTAGT. CDR3 size: 16 residues. J was trimmed by 4 bases and V by 4 bases; bases with no gene match: 11. The DNA for the CDR3 is TGTGCCAGCAGTGGGGGTGGCGGGAGCGGAGCAGATACGCAGTATTTT. This sequence encodes CASSGGGGSGADTQYF.

V gene TRBV27 combines with J gene TRBJ2-3; TRBD2 matches 14 bases. This CDR3 is 17 amino acids long. The junction had 7 bases not matched to a gene; V was cut back by 3 bases and J by 5 bases. The germline V gene encodes CDR1 MNHEY and CDR2 SMNVEV (reference sequence). CDR3 sequence (DNA): TGTGCCAGCAGTTTGTTGACTAGCGGGAGGGAAGGAGATACGCAGTATTTT. It yields the protein CASSLLTSGREGDTQYF.